The 20 T cell receptor beta chains presented below share a single source sample, sequenced in a study of T cells after yellow fever vaccination. TCRdb called the 5' RACE reads again in MiXCR, with one record for every CDR3 protein. The sample holds about 350,000 distinct CDR3 sequences, 11% seen once. The specimen comprised PBMCs, sampled on the day of the first yellow fever vaccination. These receptor sequences come from a man aged 18 to 29 who received the YFV17D yellow fever vaccine.

This clonotype was counted a few times. The chain joins TRBV6-4 to TRBJ2-3; D gene unclear. V gave up 9 bases and J gave up 1 base, with 14 bases separating them. From germline, CDR1 is MRHNA and CDR2 SNTAGT. The CDR3 length is 14 residues. The CDR3 nucleotides read TGTGCCAGGAAGGCTAGGCCCCGCACAGATACGCAGTATTTT. This sequence encodes CARKARPRTDTQYF.

The J gene is TRBJ1-2, the V gene TRBV19; D call uncertain. The CDR3 spans 13 residues. Germline CDR1 and CDR2: LNHDA and SQIVND (reference sequence). The V end was cut by 3 bases, the J end by 4 bases, with 9 bases between. The CDR3 here is CASSMGRSYGYTF. The DNA for the CDR3 is TGTGCCAGTAGTATGGGGAGGAGCTATGGCTACACCTTC.

V usage is TRBV4-3 and J usage is TRBJ2-1, with TRBD2 as a possible D gene (5 bases). The germline V and J ends were trimmed by 0 bases and 5 bases, with 11 bases remaining between them. CDR1 is LGHNA and CDR2 is YSLEER in the germline V gene. The CDR3 sequence is 15 residues long. The CDR3 is CASSQERVGDNEQFF. CDR3 DNA sequence: TGCGCCAGCAGCCAAGAGAGGGTTGGGGACAATGAGCAGTTCTTC.

Points on this clonotype: The missing conserved phenylalanine or tryptophan at the end of this CDR3 makes a read error likely. This chain links TRBV5-6 with TRBJ2-1, with TRBD1 as a possible D gene (5 bases). Germline CDR1 SGHDT, CDR2 YYEEEE. The CDR3 is 13 residues long. The CDR3 sequence is CAISLGHGNEQFS. In DNA, the CDR3 is TGTGCCATCAGCTTGGGGCACGGCAATGAGCAGTTCTCC.

In its sample, this clonotype was seen a few times. The chain links TRBV7-2 to TRBJ2-3, with 8 nucleotides matching TRBD2. Germline V lookup: CDR1 SGHTA, CDR2 FQGNSA. The CDR3 loop spans 16 amino acids. V shed 5 bases, J shed 7 bases, and the junction held 14 bases outside the gene matches. The DNA for the CDR3 is TGTGCCAGCAGCCCGTTCAGCGGGGGTCAACTGAATACGCAGTATTTT. It translates to CASSPFSGGQLNTQYF.

This clonotype occurred many times. The chain links TRBV20-1 to TRBJ1-4; D perhaps matches TRBD1 (5 bases). Trimming left V 0 bases short and J 1 base short, with 9 bases between. CDR1 and CDR2 (germline): DFQATT, SNEGSKA (reference sequence). CDR3 size: 15 residues. CDR3: CSARDGGGTNEKLFF. The CDR3 bases are TGCAGTGCTAGAGATGGGGGGGGAACTAATGAAAAACTGTTTTTT.

V and J are TRBV6-5 and TRBJ2-1; perhaps D is TRBD1 or TRBD2 (5 bases each). The CDR3 is 14 residues long. V lost 2 bases and J 6 bases, leaving 11 bases between the germline ends. Germline CDR1 MNHEY, CDR2 SVGAGI. The CDR3 nucleotides read TGTGCCAGCAGTTACAGGGGACCATTCAATGAGCAGTTCTTC. It yields the protein CASSYRGPFNEQFF.

This clonotype occurred many times. V is TRBV4-2 and J is TRBJ2-7; no definite D call. Between the trimmed V and J ends, which lost 0 bases and 5 bases, there was a span of 11 bases. CDR1 is LGHNA and CDR2 is YNFKEQ in the germline V gene. This CDR3 comprises 14 residues. CDR3 sequence reads: CASSQEWSVDEQYF. The CDR3 bases are TGTGCCAGCAGCCAAGAATGGTCCGTCGACGAGCAGTACTTC.

This clonotype was recorded a few times. The V call is TRBV7-6, the J call TRBJ2-1; possible D gene TRBD1, 6 bases. The germline gives CDR1 SGHVS, CDR2 FNYEAQ. CDR3 length: 15 residues. The germline V and J ends were trimmed by 6 bases and 5 bases, with 17 bases remaining between them. The CDR3 region is CASSPLQGRNNEQFF. The CDR3 DNA follows: TGTGCCAGCAGTCCGCTCCAGGGGAGAAACAATGAGCAGTTCTTC. The full variable domain, rest sourced from reference TRBV7-6 and TRBJ2-1, is GAGVSQSPRYKVTKRGQDVALRCDPISGHVSLYWYRQALGQGPEFLTYFNYEAQQDKSGLPNDRFSAERPEGSISTLTIQRTEQRDSAMYRCASSPLQGRNNEQFFGPGTRLTVL.

V gene TRBV9 combines with J gene TRBJ2-2, with a possible D match to TRBD1 (6 bases). Trimming cost V 3 bases and J 1 base, with 13 bases left between them. CDR1 is SGDLS, CDR2 YYNGEE, per germline. This CDR3 comprises 16 residues. The CDR3 nucleotides are TGTGCCAGCAGCGCCCTTCGGACAGTGAACACCGGGGAGCTGTTTTTT. This encodes CASSALRTVNTGELFF.

This clonotype was seen a few times. The chain employs TRBV4-1 and TRBJ1-2; D gene uncertain. CDR3 length equals 14 residues. Germline lookup yields CDR1 MGHRA and CDR2 YSYEKL. V lost 0 bases to trimming and J lost 7 bases, with 12 bases between them. For the CDR3, the DNA is TGCGCCAGCAGCCAAGATTGGGTGGGTCGTGGCTACACCTTC. Its protein product is CASSQDWVGRGYTF.

Only a few counts were recorded for this clonotype. The chain links TRBV5-1 to TRBJ2-6; no firm D call. CDR1 and CDR2 (germline): SGHRS, YFSETQ. The CDR3 sequence is 16 residues long. V gave up 2 bases and J gave up 4 bases, with 13 bases separating them. The DNA for the CDR3 is TGCGCCAGCAGCTTCGCCAAACAACAGGGGGCCAACGTCCTGACTTTC. Encoded protein: CASSFAKQQGANVLTF.

The table lists this clonotype with many counts. The chain links TRBV12-3 or TRBV12-4 to TRBJ2-7, with unresolved D. The CDR3 extends over 10 amino acids. V was pared by 8 bases and J by 4 bases, with 6 bases between. The CDR3 loop reads CASGTYEQYF. In DNA form, the CDR3 reads TGTGCCAGCGGAACTTACGAGCAGTACTTC.

This clonotype was recorded a few times. V gene TRBV28 combines with J gene TRBJ2-1, with TRBD1 as a possible D gene (6 bases). Per the germline V gene, CDR1 is MDHEN and CDR2 is SYDVKM. Trimming took 2 bases from V and 4 from J, leaving 12 bases between them. This CDR3 comprises 15 residues. Here the CDR3 reads CASSLVLGAYNEQFF. DNA of the CDR3: TGTGCCAGCAGTTTAGTCCTGGGGGCATACAATGAGCAGTTCTTC. The variable domain in full, completed from reference TRBV28 and TRBJ2-1, reads DVKVTQSSRYLVKRTGEKVFLECVQDMDHENMFWYRQDPGLGLRLIYFSYDVKMKEKGDIPEGYSVSREKKERFSLILESASTNQTSMYLCASSLVLGAYNEQFFGPGTRLTVL.

This clonotype has a handful of counts. The rearrangement joins TRBV2 to TRBJ2-7, with D hard to call. This CDR3 has 13 residues. Germline V gene lookup returns CDR1 SNHLY and CDR2 FYNNEI. Trimming cost V 6 bases and J 1 base, with 10 bases left between them. The CDR3 DNA reads TGTGCCAGCAGGGATGGGCCTTCCTACGAGCAGTACTTC. Translating gives CASRDGPSYEQYF.

The chain has TRBV7-2 and TRBJ2-1; D gene ambiguous. Trimming took off 5 bases at V and 0 bases at J, with 17 bases between the two ends. CDR3 length equals 17 residues. CDR1 is SGHTA, CDR2 FQGNSA, per germline. For the CDR3, the DNA is TGTGCCAGCAGCCAAAGGTTTCCCGGATCCTCCTACAATGAGCAGTTCTTC. Translation gives CASSQRFPGSSYNEQFF. Looking up the rest from reference TRBV7-2 and TRBJ2-1 gives the full variable domain: GAGVSQSPSNKVTEKGKDVELRCDPISGHTALYWYRQSLGQGLEFLIYFQGNSAPDKSGLPSDRFSAERTGGSVSTLTIQRTQQEDSAVYLCASSQRFPGSSYNEQFFGPGTRLTVL.

The chain recombines TRBV18 with TRBJ2-5, with D perhaps matching TRBD1 (6 bases). Trimming cost V 3 bases and J 2 bases, with 13 bases left between them. Germline CDR1 KGHSH, CDR2 LQKENI. This CDR3 is 15 amino acids long. CDR3 DNA: TGTGCCAGCTCACCGTTCCTGGGGGCACAAGAGACCCAGTACTTC. Its translation: CASSPFLGAQETQYF.

This chain uses TRBV5-1 with TRBJ1-2; TRBD1 agrees at 9 bases. CDR3 length equals 13 residues. Per germline, CDR1 SGHRS and CDR2 YFSETQ. J was trimmed by 6 bases and V by 3 bases; bases with no gene match: 3. Here the CDR3 reads CASSYTGGDGYTF. In nucleotides, the CDR3 is TGCGCCAGCAGCTATACAGGGGGCGATGGCTACACCTTC.

The V gene is TRBV5-4, the J gene TRBJ2-5; 9 bases match TRBD1. CDR1 and CDR2 from the germline V gene are SGHNT and YYREEE (reference sequence). The CDR3 contains 16 residues. J lost 5 bases, V lost 4 bases, and 12 bases had no gene match. This CDR3 is CASSDNPGQGKETQYF. Written as DNA, the CDR3 is TGTGCCAGCAGCGACAATCCCGGACAGGGGAAGGAGACCCAGTACTTC.

This clonotype has ten or more counts. The chain carries TRBV6-2 or TRBV6-3 and TRBJ2-2, with 8 positions matching TRBD2. The CDR3 contains 12 residues. The ends lost 6 bases at V and 7 bases at J; junction bases unmatched: 1. Looked up from germline, CDR1 is MNHEY and CDR2 is SVGEGT. CDR3 in DNA: TGTGCCAGCAGGCTAGCGGGCGGGGAGCTGTTTTTT. Translating it yields CASRLAGGELFF.